The T cell receptor (beta chain) under discussion was sequenced for a study of shared clonotypes between healthy human individuals. About the research overall: The people who gave samples were a couple of women and three men aged 18 to 49. Study results and caveats: The sampled material consisted only of blood, and tissue repertoires are likely to differ.

CD4+ cells yielded CD45RA+ naive and CD45RA-negative memory subsets. A word on this clone: Its cognate antigen is unknown.

Sorted-subset replicate PCRs used roughly 220 ng DNA, 30,000 or so T cell genomes. Clones were read by immunoSEQ multiplex PCR, and TCRdb kept only the in-frame ones, dropping some. The sample has around 2.5 million clones; 90% to 95% are singletons. CDR1 and CDR2 from the germline V gene are KGHSH and LQKENI. The CDR3 is made up of 15 amino acids. V lost 4 bases and J lost 2, with 14 bases in between. The chain carries TRBV18 and TRBJ2-5; D unresolved. This TCR was recovered from a man aged 18 to 29 in good health. Some clones in this sample may be carry-over from other donors' samples. The specimen was naive CD4+ T cells from PBMCs. The subset denotes: CD45RA+ positively selected. CDR3 bases: TGTGCCAGCTCACGGTCCCGGGCTAGACAAGAGACCCAGTACTTC. This translates into CASSRSRARQETQYF.